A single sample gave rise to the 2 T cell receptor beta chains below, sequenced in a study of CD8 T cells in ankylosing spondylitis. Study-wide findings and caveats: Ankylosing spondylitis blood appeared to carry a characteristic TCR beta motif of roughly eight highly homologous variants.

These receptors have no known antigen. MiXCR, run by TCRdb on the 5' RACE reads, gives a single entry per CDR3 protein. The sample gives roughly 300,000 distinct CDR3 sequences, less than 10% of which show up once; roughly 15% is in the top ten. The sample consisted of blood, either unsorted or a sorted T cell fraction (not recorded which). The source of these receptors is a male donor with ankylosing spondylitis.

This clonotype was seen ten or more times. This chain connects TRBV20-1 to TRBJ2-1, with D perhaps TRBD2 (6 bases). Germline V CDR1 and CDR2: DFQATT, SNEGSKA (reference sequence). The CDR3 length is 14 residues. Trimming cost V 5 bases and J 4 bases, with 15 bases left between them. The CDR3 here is CSAPSSREYNEQFF. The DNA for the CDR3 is TGCAGTGCTCCATCCTCCCGGGAGTACAATGAGCAGTTCTTC.

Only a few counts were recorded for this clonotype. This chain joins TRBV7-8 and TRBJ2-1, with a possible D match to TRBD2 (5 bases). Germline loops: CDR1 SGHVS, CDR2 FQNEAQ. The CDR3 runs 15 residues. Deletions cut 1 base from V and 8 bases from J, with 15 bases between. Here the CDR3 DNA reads TGTGCCAGCAGCTTAGTTCGCGGGCTCGGGTATGAGCAGTTCTTC. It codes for CASSLVRGLGYEQFF.